The rows below give T cell receptor beta chains drawn from one sample of a study of blood T cell repertoires in COVID-19. Clones were sequenced by immunoSEQ multiplex PCR, and TCRdb holds only the in-frame ones, with some missing. Here the sample spans tens of thousands of clones, 86% being singletons. Sequences were obtained from peripheral blood. The receptor source for this set is a man of 80 years or more in a cohort sampled during active COVID-19. The CDR3 runs from the conserved cysteine through the conserved F or W. The D gene is left open where the match is weak. Clone size is not always given. Where it is, it says once, few, many or a class for expanded clones.

V gene,J gene,clone size,D gene,CDR3 DNA,CDR3 protein
TRBV2,TRBJ2-3,-,TRBD2,TGTGCCAGCAGGCAGCGGGGGACGTCAGATACGCAGTATTTT,CASRQRGTSDTQYF
TRBV18,TRBJ1-1,-,-,TGTGCCAGCTCGCTCATCCTCCGGGACACTGAAGCTTTCTTT,CASSLILRDTEAFF
TRBV3-1/TRBV3-2,TRBJ2-5,-,-,TGTGCCAGCAGCCGTACTAGCCCGGAGACCCAGTACTTC,CASSRTSPETQYF
TRBV6-6,TRBJ1-3,-,TRBD1,TGTGCCAGCAGCCCCAGACAGGGATTGTCTGGAAACACCATATATTTT,CASSPRQGLSGNTIYF
TRBV27,TRBJ1-6,-,-,TGTGCCTCCGCCGGACAGTATAATTCACCCCTCCACTTT,CASAGQYNSPLHF
TRBV6-2/TRBV6-3,TRBJ2-6,-,-,TGTGCCAGCAGTTCAGGGGTGGTGGGGGCCAACGTCCTGACTTTC,CASSSGVVGANVLTF
TRBV7-9,TRBJ1-2,-,-,TGTGCCAGCAGCCTTAGTTACTATGGCTACACCTTC,CASSLSYYGYTF
TRBV3-1/TRBV3-2,TRBJ2-3,-,-,TGTGCCAGCAGCCCGGGACTCAGGGATACGCAGTATTTT,CASSPGLRDTQYF
TRBV2,TRBJ1-2,-,TRBD1,TGTGCCAGCAGTGGGCCCAAACCGGGACAGCCGAACTATGGCTACACCTTC,CASSGPKPGQPNYGYTF
TRBV3-1/TRBV3-2,TRBJ1-5,few,-,TGTGCCAGCAGCAGAGGGTTTGGCAATCAGCCCCAGCATTTT,CASSRGFGNQPQHF
TRBV18,TRBJ1-1,-,-,TGTGCCAGCTCACCGTTGGGGGCGAGCACTGAAGCTTTCTTT,CASSPLGASTEAFF
TRBV14,TRBJ1-6,few,TRBD1,TGTGCCAGCAGCCTCCGGGACAGGGATAATTCACCCCTCCACTTT,CASSLRDRDNSPLHF
TRBV4-3,TRBJ1-4,-,-,TGCGCCAGCAGCCAAGTTTGGCGGGCTACTAATGAAAAACTGTTTTTT,CASSQVWRATNEKLFF
TRBV20-1,TRBJ2-4,-,-,TGCAGTGCTAGTTACGGGGTCAGCATTCAGTACTTC,CSASYGVSIQYF
TRBV6-6,TRBJ1-6,-,-,TGTGCCAGCAGTTACTATAATAATTCACCCCTCCACTTT,CASSYYNNSPLHF
TRBV5-1,TRBJ2-3,-,-,TGCGCCAGCAGGAGGGGGGGAGGCACAGATACGCAGTATTTT,CASRRGGGTDTQYF
TRBV2,TRBJ2-6,-,TRBD1,TGTGCCAGCAGTTCTTTGGGACAGGGGAGCTCTGGGGCCAACGTCCTGACTTTC,CASSSLGQGSSGANVLTF
TRBV5-6,TRBJ2-7,-,TRBD1,TGTGCCAGCAGAAGGGACAGGGGTTACGAGCAGTACTTC,CASRRDRGYEQYF